A single sample is the source of the 10 T cell receptor beta chains below, sequenced in a study of metastatic and nonmetastatic thyroid tumors. TCRdb reassembled clones from the PCR reads with MiXCR. The repertoire includes 53,000 or so clones, around 20% of them detected once, and about 3.9% sits in the top ten. Patients had received no treatment of any kind before thyroid surgery. Input material: blood. The source of these receptors is a female donor with papillary thyroid cancer or a benign thyroid nodule (not recorded which). Some clones in this sample may be carry-over from other donors' samples.

Ten or more counts support this clone. The chain combines TRBV19 with TRBJ1-6, with D perhaps TRBD1 (6 bases). CDR3 size: 15 residues. V lost 6 bases to trimming and J lost 9 bases, with 18 bases between them. In germline, CDR1 is LNHDA, CDR2 SQIVND (reference sequence). This CDR3 reads CASRPSQGESSPLHF. The DNA for the CDR3 is TGTGCCAGTAGACCCTCACAGGGTGAGAGTTCACCCCTCCACTTT.

The table lists this clone with many counts. This chain connects TRBV3-1 to TRBJ2-6; no clear D. The germline V and J ends were trimmed by 2 bases and 0 bases, with 2 bases remaining between them. There are 14 residues in the CDR3. Germline V CDR1 and CDR2: LGHDT, YNNKEL (reference sequence). The CDR3 is CASSQTSGANVLTF. CDR3 DNA: TGTGCCAGCAGCCAAACCTCTGGGGCCAACGTCCTGACTTTC.

The sample holds one count of this clone. CDR3 nucleotide sequence: TGTGCCAGCAGCTCCATTAGGACTAGCGGGGTAGCAGGGACCCAGTACTTC. Its translation is CASSSIRTSGVAGTQYF. V and J are TRBV11-2 and TRBJ2-5; 12 bases are a match to TRBD2. The CDR3 length is 17 residues. Germline assignment: CDR1 SGHAT and CDR2 FQNNGV. Germline trimming cut 4 bases from V and 7 bases from J; bases unmatched to any gene: 13.

This clone was seen many times. The chain links TRBV11-2 to TRBJ1-2, with no clear D. From germline, CDR1 is SGHAT and CDR2 FQNNGV. The length of the CDR3 is 16 residues. V gave up 1 base and J gave up 1 base, with 13 bases separating them. CDR3 amino acids: CASSLGPPPNNYGYTF. CDR3 sequence (DNA): TGTGCCAGCAGCTTAGGTCCCCCTCCAAATAACTATGGCTACACCTTC.

This clone is termed medium-sized (0.01 to 0.1%). The V call is TRBV5-5, the J call TRBJ1-1; 7 positions match TRBD1. The CDR3 extends over 14 amino acids. The trim removed 3 bases at V and 3 bases at J, leaving 5 bases unmatched. Germline V gene data show CDR1 as SGHKS and CDR2 as YYEKEE (reference sequence). CDR3 coding DNA: TGTGCCAGCAGCTCGGCAGGGGGGTACACTGAAGCTTTCTTT. It codes for CASSSAGGYTEAFF.

This clone was seen at least ten times. The chain links TRBV4-1 to TRBJ2-7, with D perhaps assigned TRBD1 or TRBD2 (5 bases each). Germline CDR1 MGHRA, CDR2 YSYEKL. The CDR3 is 17 residues long. V was shortened by 0 bases and J by 0 bases, with 15 bases between the two germline ends. For the CDR3, the DNA is TGCGCCAGCAGCCAAGAGCACGAGGGGTCGAACTCCTACGAGCAGTACTTC. Its protein is CASSQEHEGSNSYEQYF.

The V call is TRBV19, the J call TRBJ2-2; D remains unclear. The CDR3 contains 16 residues. Trimming shortened V by 0 bases and J by 0 bases, and 8 bases separated the two germline ends. Germline V gene sequence: CDR1 LNHDA, CDR2 SQIVND (reference sequence). Written as DNA, the CDR3 is TGTGCCAGTAGTATAGATTGGGTTCCGAACACCGGGGAGCTGTTTTTT. This sequence encodes CASSIDWVPNTGELFF.

There are many counts of this clone. The chain joins TRBV20-1 to TRBJ1-1; D unresolved. The CDR3 has 14 residues. V was trimmed by 5 bases and J by 0 bases, leaving 13 bases between them. From germline, CDR1 is DFQATT and CDR2 SNEGSKA (reference sequence). CDR3 protein: CSAPRENMNTEAFF. The CDR3 bases are TGCAGTGCTCCCCGGGAGAATATGAACACTGAAGCTTTCTTT.

The genes are TRBV4-1 and TRBJ2-1; the match to TRBD2 covers 10 bases. This CDR3 is 16 amino acids long. V gave up 0 bases and J gave up 9 bases; unmatched junction bases: 8. Germline CDR1 MGHRA, CDR2 YSYEKL. The CDR3 loop reads CASSQEAASGRGEQFF. DNA of the CDR3: TGCGCCAGCAGCCAAGAAGCGGCTAGCGGGAGAGGTGAGCAGTTCTTC.

This chain joins TRBV28 and TRBJ2-7; 9 nucleotides agree with TRBD2. Germline V CDR1 and CDR2: MDHEN, SYDVKM. V was pared by 6 bases and J by 0 bases, with 9 bases of the junction left unmatched. This CDR3 is 16 amino acids long. The CDR3 reads CASRHGTSPGSYEQYF. The CDR3 nucleotides are TGTGCCAGCAGACATGGGACTAGCCCGGGCTCCTACGAGCAGTACTTC. The whole variable domain, remainder taken from reference TRBV28 and TRBJ2-7, is DVKVTQSSRYLVKRTGEKVFLECVQDMDHENMFWYRQDPGLGLRLIYFSYDVKMKEKGDIPEGYSVSREKKERFSLILESASTNQTSMYLCASRHGTSPGSYEQYFGPGTRLTVT.